Presented here are 4 T cell receptor beta chains from one specimen sequenced in a study of beta chain features in type 1 diabetes. Study-wide results and caveats: In every one of the four CD4+ subsets, TCRB CDR3s were moderately but significantly shorter in Type 1 diabetes patients.

Since all of the isolated RNA was reverse transcribed, expressed TCRB transcripts were what got sequenced. Some clones are missing from TCRdb's copy, which holds only in-frame ones; the method was immunoSEQ multiplex PCR. Among 150,000 to 200,000 clones listed, roughly 9% were seen once. No antigen has been identified for these receptors. Sequencing used central memory CD4+ T cells from blood. These TCRs come from a woman aged 30 to 39 with type 1 diabetes.

V is TRBV5-1 and J is TRBJ2-3; the match to TRBD2 covers 8 bases. The CDR3 totals 13 residues. Germline V gene data show CDR1 as SGHRS and CDR2 as YFSETQ. J lost 0 bases, V lost 6 bases, and 0 bases had no gene match. The CDR3 is CASKRESTDTQYF. The CDR3, as DNA: TGCGCCAGCAAGCGGGAGAGCACAGATACGCAGTATTTT.

This clone has only a few counts. V gene TRBV19 combines with J gene TRBJ2-2, with a weak D call TRBD2 (7 bases). The germline V and J ends were trimmed by 0 bases and 2 bases, with 16 bases remaining between them. Germline V gives CDR1 LNHDA, CDR2 SQIVND (reference sequence). The length of the CDR3 is 18 residues. The CDR3 protein is CASSIDVRSGTNTGELFF. The DNA of the CDR3 is TGTGCCAGTAGTATAGATGTTAGGAGCGGGACAAACACCGGGGAGCTGTTTTTT.

The chain couples TRBV7-2 to TRBJ2-5; 7 bases are a match to TRBD2. The germline gives CDR1 SGHTA, CDR2 FQGNSA. The CDR3 extends over 17 amino acids. V shed 3 bases, J shed 3 bases, and the junction held 13 bases outside the gene matches. CDR3 DNA sequence: TGTGCCAGCAGCTTGAAAGTGGGGGGGACGACGAAAGAGACCCAGTACTTC. Its protein product is CASSLKVGGTTKETQYF. Drawing the rest from reference TRBV7-2 and TRBJ2-5, the complete variable domain is GAGVSQSPSNKVTEKGKDVELRCDPISGHTALYWYRQSLGQGLEFLIYFQGNSAPDKSGLPSDRFSAERTGGSVSTLTIQRTQQEDSAVYLCASSLKVGGTTKETQYFGPGTRLLVL.

The rearrangement uses TRBV29-1 and TRBJ2-7; 12 nucleotides agree with TRBD2. Germline V gene lookup returns CDR1 SQVTM and CDR2 ANQGSEA. This CDR3 is 13 amino acids long. The ends lost 7 bases at V and 2 bases at J; junction bases unmatched: 3. DNA of the CDR3: TGCAGCGCCCGGACTAGCGGGGCCTACGAGCAGTACTTC. Translated, it gives CSARTSGAYEQYF.